This TCR beta chain derives from a study of T-cell reconstitution after alpha-beta-depleted transplantation in children. With respect to this clonotype: Its specificity is unknown.

During its preparation, the TCRbeta library received unique molecular identifiers. Each CDR3 protein gets one entry after TCRdb re-called the PCR reads with MiXCR. This table has around 700,000 distinct CDR3 sequences, roughly 14% appearing once. Germline lookup yields CDR1 LNHDA and CDR2 SQIVND (reference sequence). V dropped 9 bases and J dropped 2 bases, with 16 bases sitting between them. CDR3 length equals 14 residues. Study-wide results and caveats: The high TCRbeta diversity at day 60 in some patients came from surviving recipient T cells and thymic progenitors. After transplant, at about two months, alpha-beta T cells were reportedly derived from several hundred expanded graft clones. T-cell counts and diversity at one year post-transplant came mainly from newly produced T cells.

The TCR originated in a girl between 2 and 10 years old with congenital amegakaryocytic thrombocytopenia, due to receive a stem cell transplant. Material: PBMCs, obtained before TCRalphabeta/CD19-depleted stem cell transplant. This chain links TRBV19 with TRBJ1-2; a weak D match, TRBD1 (5 bases). CDR3 loop: CASGAPEPNYGYTF. DNA for the CDR3: TGTGCCAGCGGGGCCCCGGAGCCCAACTATGGCTACACCTTC.